The next 2 T cell receptor beta chains were all read from a single sample in a study of T-cell memory formation after mild COVID-19. TCRdb re-analysed the 5' RACE reads in MiXCR, keeping a single row per CDR3 protein. The table lists 300,000 to 350,000 distinct CDR3 sequences, around 19% of them singletons. The sample was PBMCs or a T cell subset sorted from them (not recorded which). These receptors were collected from a man aged 18 to 29 who had mild COVID-19 (a few samples of this study predate the infection). Cell type and time point are not known.

This sequence joins TRBV12-3 or TRBV12-4 and TRBJ2-5; perhaps D is TRBD1 or TRBD2 (6 bases each). The V end lost 10 bases, the J end lost 7 bases, and 22 bases lay between the germline ends. The CDR3 totals 14 residues. CDR3: CATTRGVFQGTQYF. The CDR3 DNA reads as TGTGCCACCACGAGGGGGGTGTTCCAGGGGACCCAGTACTTC.

This chain uses TRBV28 with TRBJ2-4; a weak D match, TRBD2 (6 bases). The CDR3 covers 15 residues. V lost 6 bases, J lost 2 bases, and 14 bases lay in between. The V gene's germline CDR1 is MDHEN and CDR2 SYDVKM. The CDR3: CASSPPEGTKNIQYF. The CDR3 nucleotides are TGTGCCAGCAGCCCCCCGGAGGGGACCAAAAACATTCAGTACTTC.